Below, 17 T cell receptor beta chains from the same sample are listed, as sequenced in a study of T-cell memory formation after mild COVID-19. TCRdb reprocessed the 5' RACE reads via MiXCR and lists one record per CDR3 protein. The data show 450,000 to 650,000 distinct CDR3 sequences, with 18% seen just once and around 12% held by the top ten. The sequencing sample was made of PBMCs or a T cell subset sorted from them (not recorded which). The receptors shown here come from an adult woman who had mild COVID-19 (a few samples of this study predate the infection). Cell type and time point are not known.

V and J are TRBV9 and TRBJ1-2, with TRBD1 as a possible D gene (5 bases). The CDR3 is made up of 14 amino acids. The germline V and J ends were trimmed by 4 bases and 2 bases, with 12 bases remaining between them. Germline V lookup: CDR1 SGDLS, CDR2 YYNGEE. CDR3 DNA: TGTGCCAGCAGCACCGGACAAGCCAACTATGGCTACACCTTC. This codes for CASSTGQANYGYTF. Combining the CDR3 with reference TRBV9 and TRBJ1-2 gives the whole variable domain DSGVTQTPKHLITATGQRVTLRCSPRSGDLSVYWYQQSLDQGLQFLIQYYNGEERAKGNILERFSAQQFPDLHSELNLSSLELGDSALYFCASSTGQANYGYTFGSGTRLTVV.

This clonotype was picked up many times. The gene calls are TRBV12-3 or TRBV12-4 and TRBJ2-1; D uncertain. The CDR3 is 12 amino acids. Trimming removed 6 bases from V and 7 bases from J, with 10 bases in between. The CDR3 sequence is CASSLNRNEQFF. The CDR3 region has the DNA TGTGCCAGCAGCTTAAATCGGAATGAGCAGTTCTTC.

The chain uses TRBV7-2 and TRBJ1-1; TRBD1 agrees at 7 bases. CDR1 is SGHTA and CDR2 is FQGNSA in the germline V gene. The CDR3 runs 15 residues. Losses at the gene ends were 5 bases for V and 1 base for J; bases not matched to a gene: 7. As DNA, the CDR3 is TGTGCCAGCAGCCTTCCGGACAGGCCGAACACTGAAGCTTTCTTT. Translated: CASSLPDRPNTEAFF. Full variable domain (missing parts from reference TRBV7-2 and TRBJ1-1): GAGVSQSPSNKVTEKGKDVELRCDPISGHTALYWYRQSLGQGLEFLIYFQGNSAPDKSGLPSDRFSAERTGGSVSTLTIQRTQQEDSAVYLCASSLPDRPNTEAFFGQGTRLTVV.

This clonotype came up a few times. The V call is TRBV7-2, the J call TRBJ2-3, with D possibly being TRBD1 (6 bases). CDR3 size: 17 residues. Germline V gene data show CDR1 as SGHTA and CDR2 as FQGNSA. V was pared by 1 base and J by 1 base, with 15 bases between. CDR3 sequence: CASSLVGAQWGTDTQYF. Written as DNA, the CDR3 is TGTGCCAGCAGCTTAGTGGGGGCGCAGTGGGGCACAGATACGCAGTATTTT.

The gene calls are TRBV5-1 and TRBJ1-1, with 7 bases fitting TRBD1. Germline-derived CDR1 and CDR2 are SGHRS and YFSETQ. The CDR3 is 15 residues long. V lost 4 bases to trimming and J lost 1 base; unmatched junction nucleotides: 7. The DNA for the CDR3 is TGCGCCAGCAGCAGAGAACAGGGGACGAACACTGAAGCTTTCTTT. Protein product: CASSREQGTNTEAFF.

The gene calls are TRBV6-5 and TRBJ2-7; TRBD1 agrees at 9 bases. Germline lookup yields CDR1 MNHEY and CDR2 SVGAGI. V lost 6 bases to trimming and J lost 0 bases; unmatched junction nucleotides: 9. The CDR3 runs to 16 residues. CDR3 sequence reads: CASSHPGTGSSYEQYF. In nucleotides, the CDR3 is TGTGCCAGCAGCCACCCCGGGACAGGGAGCTCCTACGAGCAGTACTTC.

This clonotype was recorded a few times. The V and J genes are TRBV7-2 and TRBJ2-7, with D possibly being TRBD1 (6 bases). The CDR3 totals 15 residues. Germline assignment: CDR1 SGHTA and CDR2 FQGNSA. Trimming took 0 bases from V and 2 from J, leaving 11 bases between them. CDR3 residues: CASSLARDMTYEQYF. The CDR3 region has the DNA TGTGCCAGCAGCTTAGCTCGGGACATGACCTACGAGCAGTACTTC.

This clonotype showed up just a few times. The V call is TRBV6-2 or TRBV6-3, the J call TRBJ2-4; TRBD1 matches 7 bases. The CDR3 consists of 12 residues. Germline values: CDR1 MNHEY, CDR2 SVGEGT. With 5 bases clipped from V and 10 bases from J, the junction kept 5 bases outside the gene matches. The chain's CDR3 is CASSQTRGIQYF. The CDR3 region has the DNA TGTGCCAGCAGTCAGACCAGGGGGATTCAGTACTTC.

A single count supports this clonotype. CDR3 residues: CASANRDRPGDTQYF. CDR3 coding DNA: TGTGCCAGCGCCAACCGGGACAGGCCGGGGGATACGCAGTATTTT. The gene calls are TRBV6-2 or TRBV6-3 and TRBJ2-3, with TRBD1 matching over 8 bases. Per germline, CDR1 MNHEY and CDR2 SVGEGT. The CDR3 sequence is 15 residues long. The V and J ends lost 8 bases and 6 bases, in that order; junction bases with no gene match: 13.

This clonotype was counted many times. The chain combines TRBV6-5 with TRBJ2-2; D assignment may be TRBD1 or TRBD2 (5 bases each). The CDR3 runs 17 residues. Germline lookup yields CDR1 MNHEY and CDR2 SVGAGI. V lost 0 bases to trimming and J lost 2 bases, with 13 bases between them. The CDR3 protein is CASSYSRETANTGELFF. In DNA form, the CDR3 reads TGTGCCAGCAGTTACTCGAGGGAGACAGCCAACACCGGGGAGCTGTTTTTT.

The chain links TRBV15 to TRBJ1-1, with D perhaps TRBD1 (5 bases). CDR3 length: 15 residues. From germline, CDR1 is LNHNV and CDR2 YYDKDF (reference sequence). V was clipped by 5 bases and J by 3 bases, with 16 bases between them. The CDR3 DNA reads as TGTGCCACCAGCCCCAGGGATTATTGGGACACTGAAGCTTTCTTT. This sequence encodes CATSPRDYWDTEAFF.

This clonotype was recorded at least ten times. Here the CDR3 reads CATARGTDTQYF. For the CDR3, the DNA is TGTGCCACCGCCAGGGGGACAGATACGCAGTATTTT. The J gene is TRBJ2-3, the V gene TRBV15; TRBD1 agrees at 7 bases. After removal of 8 bases from V and 3 bases from J, the junction contained 2 bases not matched to a gene. Germline V gives CDR1 LNHNV, CDR2 YYDKDF (reference sequence). CDR3 length: 12 residues.

This clonotype was seen a few times. The CDR3 DNA is TGTGCCAGCAGTTCTTGGGCGGGGGACTCCTACAATGAGCAGTTCTTC. Its protein is CASSSWAGDSYNEQFF. This rearrangement joins TRBV12-3 or TRBV12-4 to TRBJ2-1; 7 nucleotides align to TRBD2. The CDR3 contains 16 residues. V shed 4 bases, J shed 0 bases, and the junction held 6 bases outside the gene matches.

V usage is TRBV7-8 and J usage is TRBJ2-5; perhaps TRBD2 as D (6 bases). This CDR3 contains 15 residues. The germline V gene has CDR1 SGHVS and CDR2 FQNEAQ. The ends were cut back, 6 bases at V and 7 bases at J, with 21 bases in the middle. For the CDR3, the DNA is TGTGCCAGCAGAGGGTTATTTGTGGGGGGTGGGACCCAGTACTTC. Translated: CASRGLFVGGGTQYF. Filled out from reference TRBV7-8 and TRBJ2-5, the complete variable domain reads GAGVSQSPRYKVAKRGQDVALRCDPISGHVSLFWYQQALGQGPEFLTYFQNEAQLDKSGLPSDRFFAERPEGSVSTLKIQRTQQEDSAVYLCASRGLFVGGGTQYFGPGTRLLVL.

CDR3: CAISPEEAYEQYF. CDR3 nucleotide sequence: TGTGCCATCAGTCCGGAGGAAGCCTACGAGCAGTACTTC. The gene calls are TRBV10-3 and TRBJ2-7, with a tentative D call TRBD2 (5 bases). The germline V gene has CDR1 ENHRY and CDR2 SYGVKD. Trimming stripped 5 bases from V and 2 bases from J, with 10 bases between. The length of the CDR3 is 13 residues.

The gene calls are TRBV12-3 or TRBV12-4 and TRBJ1-1; a weak D match, TRBD1 (5 bases). V was clipped by 6 bases and J by 1 base, with 12 bases between them. The CDR3 is 14 amino acids. The CDR3 DNA follows: TGTGCCAGCAGGTCAGGGATTACGAACACTGAAGCTTTCTTT. It specifies CASRSGITNTEAFF.

This clonotype has just a few counts. The genes are TRBV20-1 and TRBJ2-1; D is possibly TRBD2 (5 bases). In germline, CDR1 is DFQATT, CDR2 SNEGSKA (reference sequence). The V end lost 1 base, the J end lost 8 bases, and 15 bases lay between the germline ends. This CDR3 contains 14 residues. The CDR3 bases are TGCAGTGCTAGAGGACCCGGACTGGGCGATGAGCAGTTCTTC. Its translation: CSARGPGLGDEQFF.